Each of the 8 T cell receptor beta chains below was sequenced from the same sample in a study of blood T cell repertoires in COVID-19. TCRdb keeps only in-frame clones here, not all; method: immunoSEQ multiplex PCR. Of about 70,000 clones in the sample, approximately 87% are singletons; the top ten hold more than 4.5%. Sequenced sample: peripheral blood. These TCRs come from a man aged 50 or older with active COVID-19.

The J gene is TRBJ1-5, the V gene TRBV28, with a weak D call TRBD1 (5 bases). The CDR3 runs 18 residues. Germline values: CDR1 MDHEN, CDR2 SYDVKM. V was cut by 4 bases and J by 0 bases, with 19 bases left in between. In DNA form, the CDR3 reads TGTGCCAGCAGTTCAACGGACATGACCAGGTATAGCAATCAGCCCCAGCATTTT. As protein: CASSSTDMTRYSNQPQHF.

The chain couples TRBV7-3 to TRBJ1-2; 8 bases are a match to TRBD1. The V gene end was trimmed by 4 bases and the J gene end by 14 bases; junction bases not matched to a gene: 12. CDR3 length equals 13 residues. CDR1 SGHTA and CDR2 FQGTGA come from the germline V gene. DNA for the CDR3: TGTGCCAGCAGCTCATCCCCCTGGGACAGGTCTACCTTC. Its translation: CASSSSPWDRSTF.

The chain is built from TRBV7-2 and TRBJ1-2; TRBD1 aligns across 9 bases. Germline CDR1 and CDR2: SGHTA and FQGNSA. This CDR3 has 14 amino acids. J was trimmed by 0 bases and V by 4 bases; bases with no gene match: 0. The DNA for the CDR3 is TGTGCCAGCAGCTGGACAGGGGCTAACTATGGCTACACCTTC. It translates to CASSWTGANYGYTF. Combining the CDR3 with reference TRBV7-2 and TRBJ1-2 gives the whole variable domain GAGVSQSPSNKVTEKGKDVELRCDPISGHTALYWYRQSLGQGLEFLIYFQGNSAPDKSGLPSDRFSAERTGGSVSTLTIQRTQQEDSAVYLCASSWTGANYGYTFGSGTRLTVV.

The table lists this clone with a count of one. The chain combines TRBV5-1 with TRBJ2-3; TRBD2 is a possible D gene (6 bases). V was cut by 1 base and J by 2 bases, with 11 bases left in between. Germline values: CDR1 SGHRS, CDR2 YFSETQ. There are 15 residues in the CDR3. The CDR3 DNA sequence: TGCGCCAGCAGCTTGAGGTCGGGACTCACAGATACGCAGTATTTT. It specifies CASSLRSGLTDTQYF.

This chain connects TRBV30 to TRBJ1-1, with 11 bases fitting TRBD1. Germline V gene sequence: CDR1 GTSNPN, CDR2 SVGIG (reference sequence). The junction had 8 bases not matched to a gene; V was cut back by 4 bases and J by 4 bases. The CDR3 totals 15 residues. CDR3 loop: CAWNPGQGDFTEAFF. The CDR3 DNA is TGTGCCTGGAACCCGGGACAGGGGGACTTCACTGAAGCTTTCTTT.

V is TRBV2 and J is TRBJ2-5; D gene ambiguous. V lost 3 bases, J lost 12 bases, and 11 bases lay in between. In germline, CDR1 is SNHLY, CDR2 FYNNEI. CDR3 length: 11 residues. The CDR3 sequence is CASSDTTPEYF. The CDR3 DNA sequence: TGTGCCAGCAGTGACACGACACCCGAGTACTTC. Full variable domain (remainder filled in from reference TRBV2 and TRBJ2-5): EPEVTQTPSHQVTQMGQEVILRCVPISNHLYFYWYRQILGQKVEFLVSFYNNEISEKSEIFDDQFSVERPDGSNFTLKIRSTKLEDSAMYFCASSDTTPEYFGPGTRLLVL.

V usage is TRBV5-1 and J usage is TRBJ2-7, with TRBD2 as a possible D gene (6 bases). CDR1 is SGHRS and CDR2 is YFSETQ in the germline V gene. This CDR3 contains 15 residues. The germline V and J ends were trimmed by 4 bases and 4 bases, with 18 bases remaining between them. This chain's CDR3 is CASSPPTEGGYEQYF. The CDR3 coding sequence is TGCGCCAGCAGCCCCCCGACGGAAGGAGGGTACGAGCAGTACTTC.

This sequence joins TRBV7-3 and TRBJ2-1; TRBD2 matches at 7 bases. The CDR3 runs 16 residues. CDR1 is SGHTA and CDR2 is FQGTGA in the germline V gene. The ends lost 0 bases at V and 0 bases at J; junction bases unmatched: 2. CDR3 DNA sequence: TGTGCCAGCAGCTTAACTGGCGGGAGCTCCTACAATGAGCAGTTCTTC. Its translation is CASSLTGGSSYNEQFF.